One and the same sample provided the 20 T cell receptor beta chains below, sequenced in a study of control samples from healthy donors and cancer patients. Method: immunoSEQ multiplex PCR; TCRdb's copy keeps in-frame clones and lacks some. This table has fewer than 500,000 clones, about 93% appearing once. Sample: PBMCs. The receptors were gathered from a man aged 40-50 years with head and neck cancer.

V gene TRBV4-1 combines with J gene TRBJ1-1; unclear D gene. CDR1 and CDR2 (germline): MGHRA, YSYEKL. The V end was cut by 0 bases, the J end by 0 bases, with 11 bases between. The CDR3 covers 16 residues. The CDR3 DNA reads as TGCGCCAGCAGCCAAGAGGATTGGGAAATGAACACTGAAGCTTTCTTT. This sequence encodes CASSQEDWEMNTEAFF.

J is TRBJ1-6 and V is TRBV30; TRBD1 matches at 7 bases. The CDR3 runs to 14 residues. CDR1 is GTSNPN, CDR2 SVGIG, per germline (reference sequence). The ends lost 4 bases at V and 7 bases at J; junction bases unmatched: 7. The CDR3, as DNA: TGTGCCTGGAAGGAGGGACAGCGGAATTCACCCCTCCACTTT. It codes for CAWKEGQRNSPLHF.

The chain combines TRBV30 with TRBJ1-3, with D hard to call. The CDR3 totals 14 residues. The V and J ends lost 0 bases and 0 bases respectively, with 6 bases between them. Germline-derived CDR1 and CDR2 are GTSNPN and SVGIG (reference sequence). Here the CDR3 reads CAWSVGNSGNTIYF. The CDR3, as DNA: TGTGCCTGGAGTGTAGGAAACTCTGGAAACACCATATATTTT.

The chain uses TRBV5-6 and TRBJ1-1; D is undetermined. The CDR3 is 15 residues long. In germline, CDR1 is SGHDT, CDR2 YYEEEE. The V end lost 5 bases, the J end lost 0 bases, and 14 bases lay between the germline ends. The CDR3 DNA reads TGTGCCAGCAGAGGTGTGCGTCAATTGAACACTGAAGCTTTCTTT. This codes for CASRGVRQLNTEAFF. Using reference TRBV5-6 and TRBJ1-1 for the parts outside the CDR3, the full variable domain is DAGVTQSPTHLIKTRGQQVTLRCSPKSGHDTVSWYQQALGQGPQFIFQYYEEEERQRGNFPDRFSGHQFPNYSSELNVNALLLGDSALYLCASRGVRQLNTEAFFGQGTRLTVV.

V gene TRBV9 combines with J gene TRBJ2-1, with 8 bases identical to TRBD2. This CDR3 is 15 amino acids long. Trimming removed 0 bases from V and 4 bases from J; junction bases left unmatched: 3. CDR1 and CDR2 (germline): SGDLS, YYNGEE. CDR3 amino acids: CASSVVAGSYNEQFF. In DNA form, the CDR3 reads TGTGCCAGCAGCGTAGTAGCGGGATCTTACAATGAGCAGTTCTTC.

The V call is TRBV5-1, the J call TRBJ2-1, with 10 nucleotides matching TRBD2. The CDR3 is made up of 15 amino acids. The V and J ends lost 4 bases and 5 bases, in that order; junction bases with no gene match: 6. Germline-derived CDR1 and CDR2 are SGHRS and YFSETQ. Written as DNA, the CDR3 is TGCGCCAGCAGCCCCAGCGGGGGGGCTGACAATGAGCAGTTCTTC. This encodes CASSPSGGADNEQFF.

The chain recombines TRBV6-4 with TRBJ2-1, with a tentative D call TRBD1 (6 bases). The germline V and J ends were trimmed by 10 bases and 0 bases, with 19 bases remaining between them. The CDR3 is made up of 16 amino acids. Germline V gene lookup returns CDR1 MRHNA and CDR2 SNTAGT. CDR3 sequence: CATTPEQGSSYNEQFF. The DNA for the CDR3 is TGTGCCACCACTCCGGAACAGGGTAGCTCCTACAATGAGCAGTTCTTC.

This clone was seen more than once but under ten times. The chain couples TRBV4-3 to TRBJ1-6; TRBD1 matches at 9 bases. The CDR3 has 15 amino acids. V lost 4 bases to trimming and J lost 7 bases; unmatched junction nucleotides: 5. CDR1 is LGHNA and CDR2 is YSLEER in the germline V gene. CDR3 nucleotides: TGCGCCAGCAGCCGATCGGGACAGGGAAATTCACCCCTCCACTTT. Its protein product is CASSRSGQGNSPLHF.

CDR3 in DNA: TGTGCCAGCAGCTTCCGGGACAGCAGTTGGCTACGGTACAATGAGCAGTTCTTC. Protein product: CASSFRDSSWLRYNEQFF. This rearrangement joins TRBV11-2 to TRBJ2-1; 7 nucleotides line up with TRBD1. Trimming took 3 bases from V and 4 from J; bases not matched to a gene: 15. Germline loops: CDR1 SGHAT, CDR2 FQNNGV. This CDR3 contains 18 residues. The entire variable domain, with the rest obtained from reference TRBV11-2 and TRBJ2-1, is as follows: EAGVAQSPRYKIIEKRQSVAFWCNPISGHATLYWYQQILGQGPKLLIQFQNNGVVDDSQLPKDRFSAERLKGVDSTLKIQPAKLEDSAVYLCASSFRDSSWLRYNEQFFGPGTRLTVL.

This clone was recorded a few times. The chain carries TRBV24-1 and TRBJ1-2, with 7 bases lining up with TRBD1. In germline, CDR1 is KGHDR, CDR2 SFDVKD. The trim removed 4 bases at V and 9 bases at J, leaving 13 bases unmatched. The CDR3 runs to 15 residues. This chain's CDR3 is CATSDPGTAQGSYTF. The CDR3 DNA is TGTGCCACCAGTGACCCTGGGACAGCTCAAGGGAGCTACACCTTC.

The V and J genes are TRBV5-1 and TRBJ1-2, with D tentatively TRBD1 (6 bases). Per germline, CDR1 SGHRS and CDR2 YFSETQ. The CDR3 covers 12 residues. With 0 bases removed from V and 10 bases from J, the gap between germline ends came to 10 bases. DNA for the CDR3: TGCGCCAGCAGCTTGGCCCAGGGACACTACACCTTC. Translation gives CASSLAQGHYTF.

J is TRBJ2-3 and V is TRBV10-1, with D tentatively TRBD1 or TRBD2 (5 bases each). The CDR3 covers 15 residues. V was trimmed by 2 bases and J by 5 bases, leaving 14 bases between them. CDR1 and CDR2 (germline): WNHNN, SYGVQD (reference sequence). CDR3: CASSEVRGTVDTQYF. The DNA of the CDR3 is TGCGCCAGCAGTGAGGTCCGAGGGACGGTAGATACGCAGTATTTT.

The V gene is TRBV9, the J gene TRBJ1-2; D not certain. The CDR3 covers 15 residues. Trimming removed 6 bases from V and 1 base from J, with 16 bases in between. The germline V gene has CDR1 SGDLS and CDR2 YYNGEE. This CDR3 is CASTSTPGINYGYTF. The CDR3 DNA is TGTGCCAGCACTTCGACGCCCGGGATTAACTATGGCTACACCTTC.

J is TRBJ1-1 and V is TRBV4-1; D ambiguous. Germline loops: CDR1 MGHRA, CDR2 YSYEKL. The CDR3 runs 11 residues. Trimming stripped 1 base from V and 7 bases from J, with 4 bases between. CDR3 bases: TGCGCCAGCAGCCAAGCTTTTGAAGCTTTCTTT. This translates into CASSQAFEAFF.

The chain recombines TRBV5-1 with TRBJ2-7; 8 bases align to TRBD2. Germline V gene lookup returns CDR1 SGHRS and CDR2 YFSETQ. Germline trimming cut 0 bases from V and 2 bases from J; bases unmatched to any gene: 4. The CDR3 is 15 amino acids. The CDR3 protein is CASSLDVAGPYEQYF. The DNA for the CDR3 is TGCGCCAGCAGCTTGGATGTAGCGGGGCCCTACGAGCAGTACTTC. Together with reference TRBV5-1 and TRBJ2-7, the CDR3 gives the full variable domain: KAGVTQTPRYLIKTRGQQVTLSCSPISGHRSVSWYQQTPGQGLQFLFEYFSETQRNKGNFPGRFSGRQFSNSRSEMNVSTLELGDSALYLCASSLDVAGPYEQYFGPGTRLTVT.

The chain carries TRBV3-1 (or the pseudogene TRBV3-2) and TRBJ2-7; no clear D. Germline V gives CDR1 LGHDT, CDR2 YNNKEL (reference sequence). This CDR3 spans 15 amino acids. Deletions cut 1 base from V and 2 bases from J, with 12 bases between. The CDR3 protein is CASSQVRTSTYEQYF. CDR3 in DNA: TGTGCCAGCAGCCAAGTTAGAACGTCTACCTACGAGCAGTACTTC.

This chain joins TRBV29-1 and TRBJ2-1; 14 bases map to TRBD2. Per germline, CDR1 SQVTM and CDR2 ANQGSEA. J was trimmed by 8 bases and V by 0 bases; bases with no gene match: 12. The CDR3 is 18 residues long. In nucleotides, the CDR3 is TGCAGCGTTGAAGAGGGGAGAGGACTAGCGGGAGGAGTCGATGAGCAGTTCTTC. Encoded protein: CSVEEGRGLAGGVDEQFF.

In DNA form, the CDR3 reads TGTGCCAGCAGCCCGGGACAGGCGCCAGGCGATGAGCAGTTCTTC. Translating it yields CASSPGQAPGDEQFF. The chain recombines TRBV9 with TRBJ2-1; 8 nucleotides align to TRBD1. CDR1 is SGDLS and CDR2 is YYNGEE in the germline V gene. CDR3 length: 15 amino acids. V lost 4 bases, J lost 8 bases, and 11 bases stayed unmatched.

This clone is a singleton in its sample. The V call is TRBV6-2 or TRBV6-3, the J call TRBJ2-7, with a weak D call TRBD2 (6 bases). V lost 5 bases, J lost 0 bases, and 11 bases lay in between. This CDR3 has 14 amino acids. CDR1 and CDR2 from the germline V gene are MNHEY and SVGEGT. The DNA of the CDR3 is TGTGCCAGCAGTGAGGGGACTTTCTCCTACGAGCAGTACTTC. Translation: CASSEGTFSYEQYF.

The V call is TRBV11-3, the J call TRBJ2-1; the match to TRBD2 covers 10 bases. The germline V gene encodes CDR1 SGHNT and CDR2 YENEEA. This CDR3 has 16 residues. Trimming cost V 0 bases and J 6 bases; bases outside gene matches: 5. CDR3 loop: CASSLEASGGLNEQFF. As DNA, the CDR3 is TGTGCCAGCAGCTTAGAAGCTAGCGGGGGCCTCAATGAGCAGTTCTTC.